Following are 6 T cell receptor beta chains from one sample sequenced in a study of cytomegalovirus exposure and HLA in healthy donors. PCR used 60 Vbeta primers and 13 Jbeta primers. Using immunoSEQ multiplex PCR, the repertoire was profiled, and TCRdb retains in-frame clones only, with some absent. Of about 120,000 clones listed, approximately 75% are singletons. Sequenced: PBMCs. The receptors come from a woman aged 50 to 60 in good health and CMV-seronegative.

This clone appeared a few times. V usage is TRBV7-2 and J usage is TRBJ2-1; 7 bases are a match to TRBD2. The CDR3 totals 15 residues. The V gene's germline CDR1 is SGHTA and CDR2 FQGNSA. V was pared by 6 bases and J by 7 bases, with 12 bases of the junction left unmatched. In DNA form, the CDR3 reads TGTGCCAGCAGAACCTCCTTCGGGGGAGGGAATGAGCAGTTCTTC. This translates into CASRTSFGGGNEQFF.

V usage is TRBV10-2 and J usage is TRBJ1-2; D possibly corresponds to TRBD1 (6 bases). The V and J ends lost 4 bases and 5 bases respectively, with 14 bases between them. The germline CDR1 and CDR2 sequences are WSHSY and SAAADI. The CDR3 runs to 14 residues. CDR3 loop: CASSGSGQPYGYTF. CDR3 sequence (DNA): TGCGCCAGCAGTGGATCGGGACAACCATATGGCTACACCTTC.

The V call is TRBV4-1, the J call TRBJ2-2, with a weak D call TRBD1 (5 bases). V gave up 1 base and J gave up 6 bases, with 9 bases separating them. CDR3 size: 14 residues. CDR1 and CDR2 from the germline V gene are MGHRA and YSYEKL. The CDR3 DNA reads as TGCGCCAGCAGCCAAGGCAGGGAATCCGGGGAGCTGTTTTTT. Translation: CASSQGRESGELFF.

The chain uses TRBV19 and TRBJ2-4, with 8 bases lining up with TRBD1. This CDR3 has 16 residues. The V segment lost 3 bases and the J segment 6 bases; nucleotides outside the gene matches: 10. CDR1 is LNHDA, CDR2 SQIVND, per germline (reference sequence). DNA of the CDR3: TGTGCCAGTAGTATTATCAACGGACAGGGCCTAAACATTCAGTACTTC. Protein: CASSIINGQGLNIQYF.

This sequence joins TRBV7-2 and TRBJ2-3, with 8 bases matching TRBD1. Germline V CDR1 and CDR2: SGHTA, FQGNSA. The CDR3 has 16 residues. V shed 5 bases, J shed 3 bases, and the junction held 10 bases outside the gene matches. The CDR3 sequence: CASSTIAGGRTDTQYF. Here the CDR3 DNA reads TGTGCCAGCAGCACAATAGCAGGGGGCAGGACAGATACGCAGTATTTT.

The V gene is TRBV30, the J gene TRBJ1-1; tentative D call: TRBD1 (6 bases). This CDR3 has 16 amino acids. Germline CDR1 is GTSNPN and CDR2 is SVGIG (reference sequence). V dropped 1 base and J dropped 1 base, with 16 bases sitting between them. The CDR3 nucleotides are TGTGCCTGGAGTGCGGGACATGGACTTAAGAACACTGAAGCTTTCTTT. Residues: CAWSAGHGLKNTEAFF.